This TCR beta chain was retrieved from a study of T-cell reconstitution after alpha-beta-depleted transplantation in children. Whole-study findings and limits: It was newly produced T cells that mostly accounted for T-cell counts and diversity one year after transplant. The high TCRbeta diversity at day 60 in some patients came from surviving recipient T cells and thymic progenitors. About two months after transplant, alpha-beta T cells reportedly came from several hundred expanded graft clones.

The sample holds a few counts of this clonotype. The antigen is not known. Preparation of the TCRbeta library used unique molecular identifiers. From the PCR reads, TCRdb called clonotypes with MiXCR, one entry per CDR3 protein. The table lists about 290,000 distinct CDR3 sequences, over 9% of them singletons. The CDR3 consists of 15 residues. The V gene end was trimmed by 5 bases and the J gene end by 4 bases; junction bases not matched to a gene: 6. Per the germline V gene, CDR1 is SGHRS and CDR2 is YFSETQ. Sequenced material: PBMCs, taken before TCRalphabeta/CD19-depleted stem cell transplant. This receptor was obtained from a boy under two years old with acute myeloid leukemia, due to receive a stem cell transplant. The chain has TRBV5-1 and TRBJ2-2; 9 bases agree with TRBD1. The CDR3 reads CASRPGTGSTGELFF. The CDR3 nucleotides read TGCGCCAGCAGGCCCGGGACAGGGAGCACCGGGGAGCTGTTTTTT.